This TCR beta chain was recovered during a study of blood T cell repertoires in COVID-19 (dated by TCRdb to the early 2020s). Describing the broader study: Samples covering the acute and convalescent phases of COVID-19 were provided by collaborators in the United States, Italy and Spain. The prospective study material was composed of cDNA or gDNA derived from T cells, B-cell-depleted T cells, or PBMCs. Subjects who had been exposed to COVID-19, were actively infected with it, or had recovered from it provided the deeply sampled blood TCRbeta repertoires that made up the dataset. The repertoires were made available in a free public database intended to serve as a resource for research on the immune response to SARS-CoV-2. Samples came from the ongoing ImmuneRACE study (first 160 participants) plus 1,254 subjects from 6 global collaborators. Sample metadata almost always included a de-identified subject ID, COVID-19 status, age in years and sex. Where available, HLA class I and class II types were taken from metadata supplied by the sample provider and were not determined by assay-based typing.

This clone was observed once. Its antigen specificity is not known. Base qualities were left out, and no much larger clone turns up one base away. Points the paper makes about the study in general: The quantity of clinical and demographic metadata differed by source and by participant and was supplied without curation.

TCRbeta CDR3 regions were amplified from genomic DNA by means of the immunoSEQ Assay, a bias-controlled multiplex PCR. For the original study's pipeline: Nucleated cell counts per sample were estimated from amplification of reference gene primers within the assay. To quantify the absolute abundance of each unique TCRbeta CDR3 rearrangement, sequence reads were collapsed and filtered. For each sample, productive Simpson clonality was calculated by taking the square root of Simpson's diversity index across productive rearrangements. The source is immuneACCESS, and TCRdb retained only in-frame sequences with V and J called. Part of the clones is not carried over; for the studies checked, unresolved V genes explain less than half of this, and the remainder is unexplained. V, J and clone size derive from that table, while D and trimming were established from the DNA sequence. Counted in this sample were fewer than 70,000 clones; 88% of them appeared once. The ten most abundant clones make up around 2% of the sample.

The germline ends are 18 bases apart after V is trimmed by 9 bases and J by 0 bases. As encoded in the germline V gene (reference sequence), CDR1 is LNHDA while CDR2 is SQIVND. The CDR3 holds 15 amino acids from the cysteine to the phenylalanine. Here the CDR3 DNA is all that survives: 45 bases in frame from base 1. Whole blood was collected in K2EDTA tubes by collaborating institutions according to the institutions' own protocols. For TCRbeta analysis, collaborator samples were shipped as frozen whole blood, as isolated PBMCs, or as DNA extracted from either sample type. The sequence was obtained from a human donor in a cohort sampled during active COVID-19. The chain is made from TRBV19 and TRBJ2-7, with the D gene uncertain. The sample was peripheral blood. The DNA is TGTGCCAGATTACTATTATTTTCACTCTCCTACGAGCAGTACTTC. The translation is CARLLLFSLSYEQYF.